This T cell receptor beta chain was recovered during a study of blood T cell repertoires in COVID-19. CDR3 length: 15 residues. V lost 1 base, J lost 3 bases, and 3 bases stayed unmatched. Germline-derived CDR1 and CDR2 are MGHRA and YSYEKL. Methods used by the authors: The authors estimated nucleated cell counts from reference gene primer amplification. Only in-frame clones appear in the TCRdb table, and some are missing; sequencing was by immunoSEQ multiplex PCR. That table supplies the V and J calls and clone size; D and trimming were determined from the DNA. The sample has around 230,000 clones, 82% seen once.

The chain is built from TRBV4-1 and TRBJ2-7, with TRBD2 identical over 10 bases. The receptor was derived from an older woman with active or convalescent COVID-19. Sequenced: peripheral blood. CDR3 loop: CASSQVGTSVYEQYF. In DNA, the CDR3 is TGCGCCAGCAGCCAAGTGGGGACTAGCGTCTACGAGCAGTACTTC.